One sample yielded the 2 T cell receptor beta chains listed below, sequenced in a study of CD8 T cells in Susac syndrome. The RNA, about 0.45 to 1 ug, was put through reverse transcription using random hexamers. MiXCR, applied by TCRdb to the immunoSEQ multiplex PCR reads, yields one record per CDR3 protein. The table records over 100,000 distinct CDR3 sequences, around 95% of them present only once. Sequenced input: CD4+ T cells from PBMCs. Every receptor here comes from a human donor in good health.

V gene TRBV12-3 or TRBV12-4 combines with J gene TRBJ1-6; D call uncertain. Trimming took off 3 bases at V and 7 bases at J, with 16 bases between the two ends. CDR3 size: 16 residues. In nucleotides, the CDR3 is TGTGCCAGCAGTTTTCGTTTGTGGGGAACGAATTCACCCCTCCACTTT. It translates to CASSFRLWGTNSPLHF.

This chain links TRBV4-1 with TRBJ2-5, with a possible D match to TRBD1 (7 bases). V was shortened by 8 bases and J by 3 bases, with 16 bases between the two germline ends. Germline CDR1 and CDR2: MGHRA and YSYEKL. CDR3 size: 14 residues. CDR3 sequence: CASRPAGQKETQYF. The CDR3 region has the DNA TGCGCCAGCCGTCCCGCGGGACAGAAAGAGACCCAGTACTTC.